A selection of T cell receptor beta chains follows, all from one sample in a study of blood T cell repertoires in COVID-19. Assay: immunoSEQ multiplex PCR; the TCRdb copy retains only in-frame clones and omits some. The repertoire has about 260,000 clones, approximately 90% of them found once; the top ten carry around 1%. Sequenced sample: PBMCs or T cells enriched from blood (not recorded which). These receptors were collected from a man aged 50 to 59 who had been exposed to COVID-19. The CDR3 runs from the conserved cysteine through the conserved F or W. A D gene is named only where the DNA matches it firmly. Clone size is given for some rows only: seen once, a few or many times, or a class if the clone is expanded.

clone_size j_call v_call d_call cdr3_nt cdr3_aa
few TRBJ1-4 TRBV6-5 TRBD1 TGTGCCAGTGCCGGGGGACAGATTGAAAAACTGTTTTTT CASAGGQIEKLFF
few TRBJ1-1 TRBV6-6 TRBD1 TGTGCCAGCAGTTACGGTATTGGACAGGCGGGGACTGAAGCTTTCTTT CASSYGIGQAGTEAFF
NA TRBJ2-3 TRBV18 TRBD1 TGTGCCAGCTCAGCCTTCTCCTCGGTCAGGGGGCCAGATACGCAGTATTTT CASSAFSSVRGPDTQYF
once TRBJ2-5 TRBV3-1/TRBV3-2 TRBD2 TGTGCCAGCAGCCAAATAGCGGGGGGGGCGACCCAGTACTTC CASSQIAGGATQYF
NA TRBJ2-5 TRBV21-1 NA TGTGCCAGCACCACAGACAGGGGTCCCAAAGAGACCCAGTACTTC CASTTDRGPKETQYF
NA TRBJ1-4 TRBV7-3 TRBD1 TGTGCCAGCAGCTCCGGACAGGGTGAAAAACTGTTTTTT CASSSGQGEKLFF
NA TRBJ1-4 TRBV11-3 TRBD1 TGTGCCAGCAGCTTAACCCGACAGGGTGGCCGATTAGGTGAAAAACTGTTTTTT CASSLTRQGGRLGEKLFF
NA TRBJ2-3 TRBV6-5 NA TGTGCCAGCAGTTCCTCTAGCGTGTGGGACACAGATACGCAGTATTTT CASSSSSVWDTDTQYF
NA TRBJ2-5 TRBV7-2 TRBD2 TGTGCCAGCAGCTTAGGACTAGCAGGCGCGTATAGGGCCCAGTACTTC CASSLGLAGAYRAQYF
NA TRBJ1-2 TRBV27 TRBD1 TGTGCCAGCAGCCTGACAGGGTCGGACTATGGCTACACCTTC CASSLTGSDYGYTF
NA TRBJ1-2 TRBV2 NA TGTGCCAGCAGGCCGACAGGTTTTGTCTATGGCTACACCTTC CASRPTGFVYGYTF
NA TRBJ1-4 TRBV12-5 TRBD1 TGTGCTAGTGGTCTCGGACAGGGGGGAGAAAAACTGTTTTTT CASGLGQGGEKLFF
NA TRBJ2-1 TRBV6-6 TRBD2 TGTGCCAGCAGTCCCGGGACTAGCGGGAGGGCCTCCTACAATGAGCAGTTCTTC CASSPGTSGRASYNEQFF
NA TRBJ2-3 TRBV7-3 TRBD2 TGTGCCAGCAGCCGGGGGACTAGCGGGAGGCTTAGCACAGATACGCAGTATTTT CASSRGTSGRLSTDTQYF
NA TRBJ1-1 TRBV6-4 NA TGTGCCAGCAGTGAAGTGCGGGACGGTGAAGCTTTCTTT CASSEVRDGEAFF
NA TRBJ2-6 TRBV25-1 NA TGTGCCAGCAGTGAATATCCGGGAGTCTCTGGGGCCAACGTCCTGACTTTC CASSEYPGVSGANVLTF
NA TRBJ2-5 TRBV10-3 TRBD2 TGTGCCATCAGTGAGGGACTAGCGGGTGTCCAAGAGACCCAGTACTTC CAISEGLAGVQETQYF
NA TRBJ1-6 TRBV11-3 TRBD1 TGTGCCAGCAACGGACAGGGCTCTAATTCACCCCTCCACTTT CASNGQGSNSPLHF
NA TRBJ1-1 TRBV27 TRBD1 TGTGCCAGCAGTTTATACAGGGGTGGAACTGAAGCTTTCTTT CASSLYRGGTEAFF
once TRBJ1-2 TRBV4-1 TRBD1 TGCGCCAGCAGCCAAGGACAGGGGGACCTCTATGGCTACACCTTC CASSQGQGDLYGYTF
NA TRBJ2-7 TRBV2 NA TGTGCCAGCAGCAGCTACGAGCAGTACTTC CASSSYEQYF
few TRBJ1-2 TRBV6-2/TRBV6-3 NA TGTGCCAGCAGTTACCAGGGAGGCTATGGCTACACCTTC CASSYQGGYGYTF
NA TRBJ2-5 TRBV18 NA TGTGCCAGCTCACCTATGGGGCAGGAGACCCAGTACTTC CASSPMGQETQYF
NA TRBJ2-5 TRBV28 NA TGTGCCAGCAGTTCTCTCACCGCGGGCAAAGAGACCCAGTACTTC CASSSLTAGKETQYF
NA TRBJ2-2 TRBV7-2 TRBD2 TGTGCCAGCAGCTTCAGACTAGCCAACACCGGGGAGCTGTTTTTT CASSFRLANTGELFF
once TRBJ1-5 TRBV14 NA TGTGCCAGCAGCCAAGATTCCTACGACAGGTATTATCAGCCCCAGCATTTT CASSQDSYDRYYQPQHF
NA TRBJ2-1 TRBV5-1 TRBD1 TGCGCCAGCAGCTTGGTAGACACCGGGACAGGGGATGAGCAGTTCTTC CASSLVDTGTGDEQFF
NA TRBJ2-1 TRBV5-4 NA TGTGCCAGCAGCCTGGATCCTTCCAATGAGCAGTTCTTC CASSLDPSNEQFF
NA TRBJ2-1 TRBV9 TRBD2 TGTGCCAGCAGCGCCGGGACTAGCGGGATCAATGAGCAGTTCTTC CASSAGTSGINEQFF
NA TRBJ1-5 TRBV28 NA TGTGCCAGCAGTTTTTCTGGCGGTCAGCCCCAGCATTTT CASSFSGGQPQHF
NA TRBJ2-2 TRBV3-1/TRBV3-2 TRBD1 TGTGCCAGCAGCCAAGATCGGCCGGGACAGGGAGGGGGGGAGCTGTTTTTT CASSQDRPGQGGGELFF
NA TRBJ2-2 TRBV11-3 NA TGTGCCTTATCCGGTCGTGGAGGCACCGGGGAGCTGTTTTTT CALSGRGGTGELFF
NA TRBJ2-3 TRBV28 TRBD1 TGTGCCAGCAGGGAGACAGGGTTAGATACGCAGTATTTT CASRETGLDTQYF
once TRBJ2-7 TRBV5-6 NA TGTGCCAGCGCGCGGTTCTCCTACGAGCAGTACTTC CASARFSYEQYF
NA TRBJ2-1 TRBV5-1 TRBD2 TGCGCCAGCGCCCTTGGACTAGCGGAATTGAATGAGCAGTTCTTC CASALGLAELNEQFF
NA TRBJ1-5 TRBV2 TRBD1 TGTGCCAGCGGGGGGACAGGGAATACCAATCAGCCCCAGCATTTT CASGGTGNTNQPQHF
NA TRBJ2-1 TRBV14 TRBD2 TGTGCCAGCAGCCAAGTTCGGGGCGGGAGAGCGTACAATGAGCAGTTCTTC CASSQVRGGRAYNEQFF
NA TRBJ2-3 TRBV28 NA TGTGCCAGCAGTTTATCCTGGACTAGCACAGATACGCAGTATTTT CASSLSWTSTDTQYF
once TRBJ2-2 TRBV11-3 TRBD2 TGTGCCAGCAGCTTTATAGCGGGAGCCACCGGGGAGCTGTTTTTT CASSFIAGATGELFF
NA TRBJ2-1 TRBV27 TRBD2 TGTGCCAGCAGTATAGGACTAGCGGGTGTATACAATGAGCAGTTCTTC CASSIGLAGVYNEQFF
NA TRBJ1-4 TRBV5-6 NA TGTGCCAGCAGGTCCAGGGGTGGTGGTGAAAAACTGTTTTTT CASRSRGGGEKLFF
NA TRBJ2-1 TRBV19 TRBD1 TGTGCCAGTAGTATAGATGGCAGGGGGAGAGTCTACAATGAGCAGTTCTTC CASSIDGRGRVYNEQFF
NA TRBJ1-4 TRBV5-1 NA TGCGCCAGCAGCCTGAACGTACCTGGGCTTAATGAAAAACTGTTTTTT CASSLNVPGLNEKLFF
NA TRBJ2-1 TRBV11-3 TRBD1 TGTGCCAGCAGCGCCCCCGGGACAGTCCCCTACAATGAGCAGTTCTTC CASSAPGTVPYNEQFF
NA TRBJ2-7 TRBV3-1/TRBV3-2 NA TGTGCCAGCAGCCAAGATCGTAGCTACGAGCAGTACTTC CASSQDRSYEQYF
NA TRBJ2-5 TRBV11-2 TRBD1 TGTGCCAGCAGCTTAGGTGGACAGGGGGCAAAGACCCAGTACTTC CASSLGGQGAKTQYF
NA TRBJ1-6 TRBV4-1 NA TGCGCCAGCAGCCAAGATGATAGGAGATATAATAATTCACCCCTCCACTTT CASSQDDRRYNNSPLHF
NA TRBJ2-5 TRBV7-8 NA TGTGCCAGCAGCCTACTGAGGGCGGCAGAGACCCAGTACTTC CASSLLRAAETQYF
NA TRBJ1-1 TRBV10-3 NA TGTGCCAGTGTTCCCGGGACATGGAACACTGAAGCTTTCTTT CASVPGTWNTEAFF
NA TRBJ2-2 TRBV7-2 TRBD2 TGTGCCAGCAGCTTAGGACCCCGGGACTACCACACCGGGGAGCTGTTTTTT CASSLGPRDYHTGELFF